Listed here are 31 T cell receptor beta chains from one sample, sequenced in a study of Tregs in tolerant kidney transplant recipients. Sequenced by immunoSEQ multiplex PCR; TCRdb stores in-frame clones only, minus some. This sample has some 110,000 clones, with roughly nine tenths found just once. Sequenced: CD4+ T cells from blood. These receptors were taken from a human donor in good health.

This clone appeared once. The chain employs TRBV5-1 and TRBJ2-1; 12 positions match TRBD2. CDR3 length: 15 amino acids. Germline-derived CDR1 and CDR2 are SGHRS and YFSETQ. V lost 4 bases to trimming and J lost 4 bases; unmatched junction nucleotides: 3. CDR3 bases: TGCGCCAGCAGCGCCGGGACTAGCGGGTACAATGAGCAGTTCTTC. This gives the protein CASSAGTSGYNEQFF.

Only one count was recorded for this clone. The J gene is TRBJ2-1, the V gene TRBV5-1, with D hard to call. V dropped 2 bases and J dropped 4 bases, with 13 bases sitting between them. The germline V gene has CDR1 SGHRS and CDR2 YFSETQ. The CDR3 spans 15 residues. The CDR3 region is CASSFGQSGYNEQFF. The CDR3, as DNA: TGCGCCAGCAGCTTTGGGCAGTCCGGTTACAATGAGCAGTTCTTC. Variable domain in full (rest from reference TRBV5-1 and TRBJ2-1): KAGVTQTPRYLIKTRGQQVTLSCSPISGHRSVSWYQQTPGQGLQFLFEYFSETQRNKGNFPGRFSGRQFSNSRSEMNVSTLELGDSALYLCASSFGQSGYNEQFFGPGTRLTVL.

This chain uses TRBV4-1 with TRBJ2-7, with TRBD1 matching over 7 bases. The length of the CDR3 is 13 residues. Trimming cost V 0 bases and J 6 bases; bases outside gene matches: 2. Germline-derived CDR1 and CDR2 are MGHRA and YSYEKL. CDR3 residues: CASSQENRGEQYF. CDR3 nucleotide sequence: TGCGCCAGCAGCCAAGAGAACAGGGGCGAGCAGTACTTC.

The V and J genes are TRBV5-5 and TRBJ2-5, with unresolved D. The CDR3 is 13 residues long. Trimming stripped 4 bases from V and 5 bases from J, with 12 bases between. Germline assignment: CDR1 SGHKS and CDR2 YYEKEE (reference sequence). This CDR3 is CASSLVTGETQYF. The DNA for the CDR3 is TGTGCCAGCAGCCTCGTGACTGGGGAGACCCAGTACTTC.

The V gene is TRBV2, the J gene TRBJ1-1; D is possibly TRBD1 (5 bases). V lost 7 bases, J lost 1 base, and 10 bases lay in between. The CDR3 extends over 13 amino acids. Per germline, CDR1 SNHLY and CDR2 FYNNEI. The chain's CDR3 is CASNSDRNTEAFF. CDR3 nucleotides: TGTGCCAGCAATTCCGACAGGAACACTGAAGCTTTCTTT.

The rearrangement joins TRBV5-5 to TRBJ1-1; possibly TRBD1 for D (5 bases). The ends were cut back, 1 base at V and 7 bases at J, with 11 bases in the middle. Germline V CDR1 and CDR2: SGHKS, YYEKEE (reference sequence). The CDR3 runs to 13 residues. CDR3 nucleotides: TGTGCCAGCAGCTTGCGAGACAGTAATGAAGCTTTCTTT. Translated: CASSLRDSNEAFF.

The V and J genes are TRBV6-6 and TRBJ2-3; 10 positions match TRBD2. The junction had 7 bases not matched to a gene; V was cut back by 5 bases and J by 2 bases. The CDR3 spans 16 residues. Germline V gene data show CDR1 as MNHNY and CDR2 as SVGAGI (reference sequence). In DNA, the CDR3 is TGTGCCAGCAGTGGGCTAACTAGCGGGAACACAGATACGCAGTATTTT. Translation: CASSGLTSGNTDTQYF.

V gene TRBV7-9 combines with J gene TRBJ2-7; no firm D call. The CDR3 has 13 amino acids. Germline CDR1 is SEHNR and CDR2 is FQNEAQ (reference sequence). Between the trimmed V and J ends, which lost 3 bases and 6 bases, there was a span of 12 bases. The CDR3 loop reads CASSFLGSFEQYF. The CDR3 coding sequence is TGTGCCAGCAGCTTTCTTGGTAGTTTCGAGCAGTACTTC.

The chain links TRBV12-5 to TRBJ1-5; no firm D call. Germline V gives CDR1 LGHNT, CDR2 FRNRAP. Trimming removed 6 bases from V and 7 bases from J, with 13 bases in between. This CDR3 has 13 amino acids. The CDR3 DNA sequence: TGTGCTAGTGGAATCCAGGTTGACCAGCCCCAGCATTTT. It specifies CASGIQVDQPQHF.

The chain carries TRBV5-1 and TRBJ1-4; perhaps TRBD1 as D (6 bases). Trimming stripped 2 bases from V and 5 bases from J, with 13 bases between. Germline V gene sequence: CDR1 SGHRS, CDR2 YFSETQ. This CDR3 contains 15 residues. In DNA form, the CDR3 reads TGCGCCAGCAGCTTAGTTTCCGGGGGCAATGAAAAACTGTTTTTT. This translates into CASSLVSGGNEKLFF.

The chain employs TRBV10-1 and TRBJ1-2; weak D call: TRBD1 (5 bases). This CDR3 region has 14 residues. CDR1 and CDR2 from the germline V gene are WNHNN and SYGVQD (reference sequence). Deletions cut 0 bases from V and 7 bases from J, with 12 bases between. Written as DNA, the CDR3 is TGCGCCAGCAGTGAGTCAGGGGTTTCTGGTGGCTACACCTTC. Amino acids: CASSESGVSGGYTF.

The chain carries TRBV5-1 and TRBJ2-7; 11 positions agree with TRBD1. V shed 4 bases and J 3 bases; nucleotides not matched to a gene: 12. This CDR3 has 17 amino acids. Germline V CDR1 and CDR2: SGHRS, YFSETQ. The CDR3 reads CASSPFPGQGVDYEQYF. CDR3 in DNA: TGCGCCAGCAGCCCCTTTCCGGGACAGGGGGTGGACTACGAGCAGTACTTC.

The chain carries TRBV6-6 and TRBJ1-1; the D gene is possibly TRBD1 (6 bases). The CDR3 consists of 14 residues. The germline gives CDR1 MNHNY, CDR2 SVGAGI (reference sequence). V was trimmed by 6 bases and J by 0 bases, leaving 11 bases between them. The CDR3 spells CASRETGLNTEAFF. The DNA of the CDR3 is TGTGCCAGCAGAGAGACAGGTCTGAACACTGAAGCTTTCTTT.

V and J are TRBV23-1 and TRBJ2-7; 7 bases are a match to TRBD2. TRBV23-1 carries the ORF label, with uncertain function. This CDR3 contains 18 residues. J was trimmed by 3 bases and V by 0 bases; bases with no gene match: 14. CDR3 residues: CASSQSPPGRGIYYEQYF. The CDR3 nucleotides are TGCGCCAGCAGTCAATCGCCCCCAGGGCGGGGGATCTACTACGAGCAGTACTTC.

The chain carries TRBV4-1 and TRBJ2-5; D call uncertain. Germline V gene data show CDR1 as MGHRA and CDR2 as YSYEKL. The CDR3 consists of 13 residues. V shed 1 base and J shed 1 base, with 4 bases lying between them. The CDR3 region is CASSQGLQETQYF. As DNA, the CDR3 is TGCGCCAGCAGCCAAGGACTCCAAGAGACCCAGTACTTC.

The sample holds one count of this clone. The rearrangement uses TRBV11-2 and TRBJ2-5; D possibly uses TRBD1 or TRBD2 (5 bases each). The CDR3 length is 14 residues. Germline-derived CDR1 and CDR2 are SGHAT and FQNNGV. The V end lost 1 base, the J end lost 4 bases, and 10 bases lay between the germline ends. The CDR3, as DNA: TGTGCCAGCAGCTTAGGTAGAGGGGTAGAGACCCAGTACTTC. This encodes CASSLGRGVETQYF.

This rearrangement joins TRBV4-2 to TRBJ2-5; 7 nucleotides agree with TRBD1. Trimming cost V 2 bases and J 5 bases; bases outside gene matches: 14. The germline V gene encodes CDR1 LGHNA and CDR2 YNFKEQ. The CDR3 runs 17 residues. CDR3 sequence reads: CASSQRVREGAGETQYF. In DNA, the CDR3 is TGTGCCAGCAGCCAAAGGGTGCGCGAGGGGGCCGGCGAGACCCAGTACTTC.

This chain connects TRBV11-2 to TRBJ2-3, with TRBD2 matching 10 bases. Per germline, CDR1 SGHAT and CDR2 FQNNGV. Germline trimming cut 3 bases from V and 0 bases from J; bases unmatched to any gene: 3. This CDR3 contains 16 residues. The chain's CDR3 is CASSFFSGGSTDTQYF. CDR3 DNA sequence: TGTGCCAGCAGCTTTTTTAGCGGGGGGAGCACAGATACGCAGTATTTT. The full variable domain, its missing parts supplied by reference TRBV11-2 and TRBJ2-3, is EAGVAQSPRYKIIEKRQSVAFWCNPISGHATLYWYQQILGQGPKLLIQFQNNGVVDDSQLPKDRFSAERLKGVDSTLKIQPAKLEDSAVYLCASSFFSGGSTDTQYFGPGTRLTVL.

This clone appeared once. The chain carries TRBV7-2 and TRBJ2-1; possible D gene TRBD2, 6 bases. The CDR3 contains 15 residues. Deletions cut 4 bases from V and 7 bases from J, with 17 bases between. Germline CDR1 reads SGHTA; CDR2 reads FQGNSA. The CDR3, as DNA: TGTGCCAGCAGCTCAGGACCAGGGAGGTTAAATGAGCAGTTCTTC. Protein: CASSSGPGRLNEQFF.

In DNA form, the CDR3 reads TGTGCCAGCAGAACCGGGTTAGAGGCCCAGCATTTT. This gives the protein CASRTGLEAQHF. V gene TRBV6-6 combines with J gene TRBJ1-5, with D unresolved. V was pared by 6 bases and J by 11 bases, with 14 bases between. Per the germline V gene, CDR1 is MNHNY and CDR2 is SVGAGI (reference sequence). CDR3 length: 12 residues.

The chain carries TRBV30 and TRBJ2-2, with TRBD2 matching 7 bases. The CDR3 consists of 14 residues. Germline CDR1 reads GTSNPN; CDR2 reads SVGIG (reference sequence). V gave up 0 bases and J gave up 5 bases; unmatched junction bases: 3. CDR3 nucleotide sequence: TGTGCCTGGAGTGTACCGGGAGGTACCGGGGAGCTGTTTTTT. This gives the protein CAWSVPGGTGELFF.

V usage is TRBV10-1 and J usage is TRBJ2-7, with D possibly called TRBD1 or TRBD2 (5 bases each). Germline V lookup: CDR1 WNHNN, CDR2 SYGVQD (reference sequence). V was shortened by 7 bases and J by 6 bases, with 16 bases between the two germline ends. The CDR3 covers 13 residues. CDR3 in amino acids: CASKGPGPGEQYF. DNA for the CDR3: TGCGCCAGCAAGGGACCAGGACCGGGCGAGCAGTACTTC.

The chain combines TRBV18 with TRBJ1-1, with TRBD1 identical over 8 bases. This CDR3 has 17 residues. Germline CDR1 is KGHSH and CDR2 is LQKENI. After removal of 4 bases from V and 3 bases from J, the junction contained 13 bases not matched to a gene. The CDR3 nucleotides read TGTGCCAGCTCACGCCTGGACAGGGTCAGCGTTTACACTGAAGCTTTCTTT. Protein product: CASSRLDRVSVYTEAFF.

In this sample, this clone turned up once. The chain uses TRBV4-2 and TRBJ2-1; 8 nucleotides agree with TRBD2. Trimming cost V 1 base and J 6 bases; bases outside gene matches: 17. CDR3 length: 19 residues. Germline lookup yields CDR1 LGHNA and CDR2 YNFKEQ. The CDR3 DNA is TGTGCCAGCAGCCAAGGGTATAGCATTACTAGCGGTTCGGGCAATGAGCAGTTCTTC. Protein: CASSQGYSITSGSGNEQFF.

The rearrangement links TRBV27 to TRBJ1-1, with no clear D. The germline V gene has CDR1 MNHEY and CDR2 SMNVEV (reference sequence). V was clipped by 6 bases and J by 2 bases, with 13 bases between them. This CDR3 region has 14 residues. This CDR3 is CASSDRTGNTEAFF. DNA of the CDR3: TGTGCCAGCAGCGATCGGACCGGAAACACTGAAGCTTTCTTT.

This clone occurred once. The chain is built from TRBV5-1 and TRBJ1-5, with 8 bases identical to TRBD1. Germline V gene data show CDR1 as SGHRS and CDR2 as YFSETQ. The CDR3 contains 16 residues. V shed 0 bases, J shed 5 bases, and the junction held 7 bases outside the gene matches. The DNA of the CDR3 is TGCGCCAGCAGCTTGGATCCAGGGGGCTATGATCAGCCCCAGCATTTT. Translation gives CASSLDPGGYDQPQHF.

The gene calls are TRBV14 and TRBJ1-1, with D uncertain. The germline V and J ends were trimmed by 4 bases and 7 bases, with 7 bases remaining between them. The CDR3 sequence is 11 residues long. CDR1 SGHDN and CDR2 FVKESK come from the germline V gene. DNA for the CDR3: TGTGCCAGCAGCCGGGAGTATGAAGCTTTCTTT. This sequence encodes CASSREYEAFF.

The rearrangement joins TRBV5-1 to TRBJ1-4; weak D call: TRBD1 (6 bases). With 0 bases removed from V and 8 bases from J, the gap between germline ends came to 11 bases. There are 14 residues in the CDR3. In germline, CDR1 is SGHRS, CDR2 YFSETQ. The CDR3 loop reads CASSLETGTEKLFF. CDR3 bases: TGCGCCAGCAGCTTGGAGACAGGCACCGAAAAACTGTTTTTT.

The chain is built from TRBV6-1 and TRBJ2-7, with D tentatively TRBD2 (6 bases). Germline V gives CDR1 MNHNS, CDR2 SASEGT. The V gene lost 2 bases and the J gene lost 0 bases, with 17 bases spanning the gap. The CDR3 is 17 residues long. The CDR3 here is CASSERHWRDLSYEQYF. The CDR3, as DNA: TGTGCCAGCAGTGAACGGCATTGGCGGGACCTCTCCTACGAGCAGTACTTC.

The sample holds one count of this clone. This chain uses TRBV11-2 with TRBJ2-3, with D possibly called TRBD1 or TRBD2 (5 bases each). The CDR3 runs to 14 residues. CDR1 is SGHAT and CDR2 is FQNNGV in the germline V gene. V was trimmed by 1 base and J by 6 bases, leaving 11 bases between them. The CDR3 region is CASSLGGFSDTQYF. The CDR3 DNA reads TGTGCCAGCAGCTTAGGGGGGTTCTCGGATACGCAGTATTTT.

With respect to this clone: Sequence at one end of the junction differs from germline and may be a read error. The CDR3 coding sequence is TGTGCCGGCAGTTACACGTGGGAGGGTAGCACTGAAGCTTTCTTT. The encoded protein is CAGSYTWEGSTEAFF. V and J are TRBV6-5 and TRBJ1-1; D gene ambiguous. Germline loops: CDR1 MNHEY, CDR2 SVGAGI. The CDR3 runs to 15 residues.